The present T cell receptor beta chain was sequenced within a study of blood T cell repertoires in COVID-19. Germline CDR1 is SGHDT and CDR2 is YYEEEE. CDR3 length: 14 residues. Deletions cut 4 bases from V and 7 bases from J, with 14 bases between. Some clones are missing from TCRdb's copy, which holds only in-frame ones; the method was immunoSEQ multiplex PCR. The data contain about 98,000 clones, around 80% of them singletons. Sequenced input: peripheral blood. The source of this sequence is a man in his 70s with acute or convalescent COVID-19. V is TRBV5-6 and J is TRBJ2-2; TRBD1 might be the D (5 bases). CDR3 coding DNA: TGTGCCAGCAGCATGACCCCAGACAGCGGGGAGCTGTTTTTT. Protein sequence: CASSMTPDSGELFF.